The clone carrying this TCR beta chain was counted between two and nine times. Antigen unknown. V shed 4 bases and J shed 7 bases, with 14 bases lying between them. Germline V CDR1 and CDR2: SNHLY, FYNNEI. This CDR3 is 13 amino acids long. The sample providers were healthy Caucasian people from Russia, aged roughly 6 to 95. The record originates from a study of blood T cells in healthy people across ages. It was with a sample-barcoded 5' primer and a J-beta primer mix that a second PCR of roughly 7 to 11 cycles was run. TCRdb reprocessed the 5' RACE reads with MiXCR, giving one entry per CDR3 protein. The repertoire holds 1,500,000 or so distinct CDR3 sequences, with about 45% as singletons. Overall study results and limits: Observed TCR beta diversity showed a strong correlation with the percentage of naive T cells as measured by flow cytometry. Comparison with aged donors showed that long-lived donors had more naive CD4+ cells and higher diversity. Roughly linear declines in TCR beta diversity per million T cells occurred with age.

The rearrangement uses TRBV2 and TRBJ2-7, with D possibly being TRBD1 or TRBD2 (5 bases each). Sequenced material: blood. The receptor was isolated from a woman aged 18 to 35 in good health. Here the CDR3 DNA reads TGTGCCAGCAGTGCCAGGGAGTACAATGAGCAGTACTTC. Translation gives CASSAREYNEQYF.